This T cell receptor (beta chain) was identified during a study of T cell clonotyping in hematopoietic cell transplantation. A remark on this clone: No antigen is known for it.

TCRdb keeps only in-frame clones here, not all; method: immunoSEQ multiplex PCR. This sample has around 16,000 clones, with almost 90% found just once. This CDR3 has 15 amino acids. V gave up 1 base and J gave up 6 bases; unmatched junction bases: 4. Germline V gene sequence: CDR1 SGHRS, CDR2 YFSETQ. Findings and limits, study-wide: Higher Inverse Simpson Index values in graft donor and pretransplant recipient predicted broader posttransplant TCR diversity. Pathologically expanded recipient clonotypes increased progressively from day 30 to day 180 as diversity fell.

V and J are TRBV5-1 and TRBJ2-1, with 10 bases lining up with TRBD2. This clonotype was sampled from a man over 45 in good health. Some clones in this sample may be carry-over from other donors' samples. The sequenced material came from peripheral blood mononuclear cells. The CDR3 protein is CASSLSAGGGNEQFF. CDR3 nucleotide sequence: TGCGCCAGCAGCTTGTCAGCGGGGGGGGGCAATGAGCAGTTCTTC.